The present TCR beta chain was sequenced within a study of post-analysis software for immune sequencing data (dated by TCRdb to the mid-2010s). Context from the whole study: Relapsing-remitting, secondary progressive and progressive-relapsing multiple sclerosis were recorded as disease courses, and subtype annotation was lacking for some patients. Patient repertoires were compared against ten to twelve previously published healthy control repertoires from donors aged roughly 6 to 27 years. A subset of samples was prepared in parallel using single-end sample barcoding, then pooled and co-amplified after Illumina adapter ligation. Beyond this particular receptor, the publication reports: Patients showed significantly higher frequencies than controls for a few TRBV segments, among them TRBV5-6, TRBV5-1 and TRBV20-1. Significantly lower normalized Chao1 diversity was found in multiple sclerosis patients than in controls, suggesting substantial peripheral T-cell clonal expansion. The multiple sclerosis patient group was slightly younger than the control group. Direct clustering with F measure revealed strong co-clustering of samples prepared in the same batch, which led to a batch-effect correction.

For this clonotype: Its antigen remains unidentified. No per-base quality is available; no much larger clone lies one base away.

TCR beta repertoires were profiled from peripheral blood of roughly 13 young patients with multiple sclerosis to demonstrate the VDJtools post-analysis software. The multiple sclerosis patients were children and adolescents ranging in age from 6 to 15 years. The germline ends are 14 bases apart after V is trimmed by 3 bases and J by 8 bases. Per the germline V gene, SGHAT is the CDR1 and FQNNGV is the CDR2. Reading from cysteine to phenylalanine, the CDR3 counts 14 amino acids. Solely the CDR3 DNA is kept, with 42 bases framed from the first base. Library construction relied on PCR. TCRdb records Illumina HiSeq 2500 as the sequencer. To reduce PCR and sequencing biases, unique molecular identifiers were incorporated into the TCR beta cDNA libraries. Every 1 to 10 million input T cells yielded 500,000 or so cDNA molecules, meaning each molecule approximated one T cell. The patient libraries were prepared and sequenced using the same protocol as the earlier healthy control dataset. Within a given batch, samples were prepared together, multiplexed and sequenced on the same HiSeq lane. Per the source publication's procedure: MIGEC handled the raw barcoded reads, throwing out single-read molecular identifier groups before consensus assembly and CDR3 extraction. VDJtools was used for post-analysis of the clonotype tables, and diversity was normalized by down-sampling every dataset to the size of the smallest sample. In repertoire overlap clustering, CDR3 amino acid sequences, but not nucleotide sequences, were matched to correct batch-related cross-sample contamination. The public reads were run again by TCRdb, first through fastp at Q25 and then through MiXCR, and only productive beta chains were kept. CDR3 protein duplicates are merged, each entry listing the most common genes and DNA. Here the V and J calls rest on TCRdb's processing, not on the authors' analysis. The sample table records 750,000 to 950,000 distinct CDR3 sequences; about 53% of these occur just once. 4.6% of the sample comes from the top ten.

Specimen: blood. The origin of this receptor is a girl aged 5 to 17 with multiple sclerosis. This sequence uses TRBV11-2 and TRBJ2-1; the D gene cannot be resolved reliably. The bases are TGTGCCAGCAGCTTCGCGTTCTCTAAGTATGAGCAGTTCTTC. The resulting protein is CASSFAFSKYEQFF.